The TCR beta chain under discussion was sequenced for a study of spatial heterogeneity in lung cancer. General observations from the study: It was found that expanded intratumoral alpha and beta TCR counts tracked tumor mutation counts.

The time point is: sample taken at primary tumor resection. The donor group consisted of around 66 patients who had untreated, early-stage non-small cell lung cancer. TCRdb analysed the 5' RACE reads with MiXCR anew, one entry per CDR3 protein. Of 5,500 to 8,500 distinct CDR3 sequences in the sample, about 3.7% are singletons; the top ten hold 16%. Comments on this clonotype: Its target is unknown. This could be a read error, since a much larger clone is one nucleotide away.

Per the germline V gene, CDR1 is LNHDA and CDR2 is SQIVND (reference sequence). There are 14 residues in the CDR3. This chain connects TRBV19 to TRBJ2-3; 7 nucleotides line up with TRBD2. The receptor comes from a male donor with early-stage non-small cell lung cancer. The material was lung tumor tissue, obtained at surgery. DNA of the CDR3: TGTGCCAGTAAGGAGCGGGGAAGCACAGATATGCAGTATTTT. This codes for CASKERGSTDMQYF.